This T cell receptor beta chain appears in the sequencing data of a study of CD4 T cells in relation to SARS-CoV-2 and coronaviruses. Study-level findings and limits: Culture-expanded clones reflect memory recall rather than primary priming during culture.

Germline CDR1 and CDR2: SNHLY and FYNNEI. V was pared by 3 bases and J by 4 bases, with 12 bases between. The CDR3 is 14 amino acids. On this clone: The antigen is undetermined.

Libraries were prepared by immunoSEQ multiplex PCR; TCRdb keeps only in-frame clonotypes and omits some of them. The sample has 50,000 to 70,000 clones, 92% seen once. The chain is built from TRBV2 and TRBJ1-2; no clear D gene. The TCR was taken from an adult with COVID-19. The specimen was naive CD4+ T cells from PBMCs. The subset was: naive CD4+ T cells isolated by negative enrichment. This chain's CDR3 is CASSESKGGYGYTF. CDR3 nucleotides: TGTGCCAGCAGTGAGAGTAAAGGCGGCTATGGCTACACCTTC.